A selection of T cell receptor beta chains follows, all from one sample in a study of blood T cell repertoires in COVID-19. Assay: immunoSEQ multiplex PCR; the TCRdb copy retains only in-frame clones and omits some. The sample contains 170,000 or so clones, approximately 87% of which appear only once. The sequenced sample consisted of peripheral blood. All receptors come from a woman aged 18 to 35 who had recovered from COVID-19. CDR3s include the opening cysteine and the closing phenylalanine or tryptophan. D genes are given only for firm matches. Clone size is shown for a subset of rows, as once, few, many or a class of expanded clone.

V	size	D	J	DNA	CDR3
TRBV5-6	.	TRBD2	TRBJ2-1	TGTGCCAGCAGCTTGGATTTTTCTAGCGGGGGGGATAATGAGCAGTTCTTC	CASSLDFSSGGDNEQFF
TRBV7-8	.	.	TRBJ2-1	TGTGCCAGCAGCTTAATTCCTGGGAGCTCCTACAATGAGCAGTTCTTC	CASSLIPGSSYNEQFF
TRBV27	.	.	TRBJ1-4	TGTGCCAGCAGTTTAGATGACAGGACACACGAAAAACTGTTTTTT	CASSLDDRTHEKLFF
TRBV19	.	TRBD2	TRBJ2-2	TGTGCCAGTAGTCCGGGACTAGCGGGACTCGACTCCGGGGAGCTGTTTTTT	CASSPGLAGLDSGELFF
TRBV5-1	.	TRBD2	TRBJ2-3	TGCGCCAGCAGCTTGGAAGGTTATCCCGGGGGGGAGACGCAGTATTTT	CASSLEGYPGGETQYF
TRBV4-3	.	.	TRBJ1-5	TGCGCCAGCAGCCAAGATCTAACAGGTTATCAGCCCCAGCATTTT	CASSQDLTGYQPQHF
TRBV18	.	.	TRBJ1-5	TGTGCCAGCTCACCGAACAGGGAAGGGCAGCCCCAGCATTTT	CASSPNREGQPQHF
TRBV28	.	.	TRBJ1-4	TGTGCCAGCAGACGAGGGTACGGGACTAATGAAAAACTGTTTTTT	CASRRGYGTNEKLFF
TRBV18	.	TRBD1	TRBJ1-1	TGTGCCAGCTCACCTCCAGGGGGCACTGAAGCTTTCTTT	CASSPPGGTEAFF
TRBV24-1	.	.	TRBJ2-6	TGTGCCACCAGTGATAACGGACACCACTCTGGGGCCAACGTCCTGACTTTC	CATSDNGHHSGANVLTF
TRBV4-1	.	.	TRBJ2-2	TGCGCCAGCAGTCTACCTTTTGCGGGGAGAAGCGCCGGGGAGCTGTTTTTT	CASSLPFAGRSAGELFF
TRBV6-5	few	.	TRBJ1-2	TGTGCCAGCAGTTTTACAGACGACTATGGCTACACCTTC	CASSFTDDYGYTF
TRBV4-3	.	.	TRBJ1-4	TGCGCCAGCAGCCGCACGGGAGTGAGTGAGGAAAAACTGTTTTTT	CASSRTGVSEEKLFF
TRBV7-3	.	.	TRBJ1-2	TGTGCCAGCAGCCGGAGAGACGGCTATGGCTACACCTTC	CASSRRDGYGYTF
TRBV6-5	.	.	TRBJ2-3	TGTGCCAGCAGTTACGAAAGGGGTCAACTCACAGATACGCAGTATTTT	CASSYERGQLTDTQYF
TRBV19	.	.	TRBJ2-2	TGTGCCAGTACCCCCCTCCCGGGCAGGGCCACCGGGGAGCTGTTTTTT	CASTPLPGRATGELFF
TRBV5-1	.	TRBD1	TRBJ2-1	TGCGCCAGCAGCCCAGACAGGGAGACGGATGAGCAGTTCTTC	CASSPDRETDEQFF
TRBV6-2/TRBV6-3	.	.	TRBJ1-2	TGTGCCAGCAGTGGAAAATTCCTCAGGAACGGCTACACCTTC	CASSGKFLRNGYTF
TRBV18	.	TRBD1	TRBJ2-2	TGTGCCAGCTCACAGAAACAGGGGACGAACACCGGGGAGCTGTTTTTT	CASSQKQGTNTGELFF
TRBV4-1	.	TRBD1	TRBJ2-7	TGCGCCAGCAGCCCTACTATAAGGACAGGGGCCTACGAGCAGTACTTC	CASSPTIRTGAYEQYF
TRBV9	.	.	TRBJ2-1	TGTGCCAGCAGCCCTGGGCAATCGATCTACAATGAGCAGTTCTTC	CASSPGQSIYNEQFF
TRBV7-2	.	TRBD1	TRBJ1-5	TGTGCCAGCAGCTTGTCCGGGACAGGGAGGCATCAGCCCCAGCATTTT	CASSLSGTGRHQPQHF
TRBV6-2/TRBV6-3	.	.	TRBJ2-7	TGTGCCAGCAGTAGAGCGCAGGGGCGAACCTACGAGCAGTACTTC	CASSRAQGRTYEQYF
TRBV28	.	.	TRBJ1-2	TGTGCCAGCAGTTTCGACTGGTTTGGACAGAAACAAGTTAGTGGTGGCTACACCTTC	CASSFDWFGQKQVSGGYTF
TRBV7-3	.	TRBD2	TRBJ2-1	TGTGCCAGCAGCTTATACCCCGGGACTAGCGGGAGGGCCGTCAATGAGCAGTTCTTC	CASSLYPGTSGRAVNEQFF
TRBV14	.	.	TRBJ1-2	TGTGCCAGCAGCCAAGGAGACAGGCGGGGGTATGGCTACACCTTC	CASSQGDRRGYGYTF
TRBV2	.	.	TRBJ2-5	TGTGCCAGCAAGCCGAGGGAGACCAAAGAGACCCAGTACTTC	CASKPRETKETQYF
TRBV18	.	.	TRBJ2-5	TGTGCCAGCTCACCAGTTTCGCGAGAGACCCAGTACTTC	CASSPVSRETQYF
TRBV11-3	.	TRBD2	TRBJ2-1	TGTGCCAGCAGCACGACTAGCGGGGGCCAATACAATGAGCAGTTCTTC	CASSTTSGGQYNEQFF
TRBV7-2	.	.	TRBJ2-5	TGTGCCAGCAGCCCGACGGGGTCCCAAGAGACCCAGTACTTC	CASSPTGSQETQYF